A selection of T cell receptor beta chains follows, all from one sample in a study of blood T cells in healthy people across ages. TCRdb ran MiXCR on the 5' RACE reads and lists one entry per CDR3 protein. This sample has about 400,000 distinct CDR3 sequences, with approximately 52% found just once. The sequenced material came from blood. These receptors were taken from a man aged 55 to 69 in good health. The CDR3 runs from the conserved cysteine through the conserved F or W. The D gene is left open where the match is weak. Not all rows give a size; the values are once, few, many and, for expanded clones, a class.

length	V	D	J	size	CDR3	DNA
14	TRBV4-1	.	TRBJ1-1	.	CASSQDVDGVTAFF	TGCGCCAGCAGCCAAGATGTTGATGGGGTCACAGCTTTCTTT
15	TRBV7-2	.	TRBJ1-3	.	CASSLGPGRGNTIYF	TGTGCCAGCAGCTTAGGCCCAGGGAGGGGCAACACCATATATTTT
13	TRBV29-1	.	TRBJ1-2	few	CSVGQGNYYGYTF	TGCAGCGTTGGTCAGGGAAACTACTATGGCTACACCTTC
11	TRBV7-2	.	TRBJ2-5	.	CASRSGQTQYF	TGTGCCAGCAGAAGCGGGCAGACCCAGTACTTC
14	TRBV20-1	.	TRBJ1-2	.	CSARDQGPSRGYTF	TGCAGTGCTAGAGATCAGGGTCCCAGCAGAGGCTACACCTTC
13	TRBV5-1	.	TRBJ2-7	few	CASSVDTAYEQYF	TGCGCCAGCAGCGTGGACACCGCCTACGAGCAGTACTTC
14	TRBV27	.	TRBJ2-7	.	CASSSSIGPYEQYF	TGTGCCAGCAGTTCCTCGATAGGGCCCTACGAGCAGTACTTC
15	TRBV10-3	TRBD2	TRBJ2-4	.	CAISESPSGGNIQYF	TGTGCCATCAGTGAGTCGCCCTCGGGGGGTAACATTCAGTACTTC
17	TRBV12-3/TRBV12-4	.	TRBJ2-3	.	CASSLEPGRGSADTQYF	TGTGCCAGCAGTTTAGAACCGGGCAGAGGGTCCGCAGATACGCAGTATTTT
15	TRBV18	.	TRBJ2-7	.	CASSPRSGSSYEQYF	TGTGCCAGCTCACCAAGATCAGGGAGCTCCTACGAGCAGTACTTC
14	TRBV18	.	TRBJ2-5	.	CASSPQQGIETQYF	TGTGCCAGCTCACCACAGCAAGGGATAGAGACCCAGTACTTC
18	TRBV9	.	TRBJ2-1	.	CASSTEEPQVLRYDEQFF	TGTGCCAGCAGCACGGAGGAGCCCCAGGTCCTGAGGTACGATGAGCAGTTCTTC
16	TRBV3-1	TRBD2	TRBJ2-5	few	CASSQATSGGVETQYF	TGTGCCAGCAGCCAAGCGACTAGCGGGGGGGTAGAGACCCAGTACTTC
16	TRBV11-2	TRBD2	TRBJ2-5	.	CASSTLAGAVGETQYF	TGTGCCAGCAGCACCTTAGCGGGAGCGGTGGGGGAGACCCAGTACTTC
13	TRBV7-2	.	TRBJ2-3	once	CASSNNRAGTQYF	TGTGCCAGCAGCAATAATCGGGCGGGTACGCAGTATTTT
14	TRBV11-1	TRBD1	TRBJ1-2	few	CASSPGGPTSGYTF	TGTGCCAGCAGCCCAGGGGGGCCTACTTCCGGCTACACCTTC
17	TRBV7-2	.	TRBJ1-6	few	CASSSTGTPSYNSPLHF	TGTGCCAGCAGCAGTACCGGGACACCTTCTTATAATTCACCCCTCCACTTT
13	TRBV3-1	.	TRBJ2-7	.	CASSPGPFSEQYF	TGTGCCAGCAGCCCAGGACCGTTCAGCGAGCAGTACTTC
13	TRBV6-5	.	TRBJ2-6	.	CASRTFGANVLTF	TGTGCCAGCAGGACATTTGGGGCCAACGTCCTGACTTTC
14	TRBV7-3	.	TRBJ2-5	many	CASSPGGQQETQYF	TGTGCCAGCAGCCCAGGCGGGCAGCAAGAGACCCAGTACTTC
12	TRBV20-1	.	TRBJ2-7	.	CSARNPPYEQYF	TGCAGTGCTAGGAACCCTCCCTACGAGCAGTACTTC
14	TRBV4-3	.	TRBJ2-7	.	CASSQGGPTYEQYF	TGCGCCAGCAGCCAAGGGGGCCCGACCTACGAGCAGTACTTC
15	TRBV6-5	.	TRBJ1-4	.	CASSYSTVGGEKLFF	TGTGCCAGCAGTTACTCGACGGTGGGAGGTGAAAAACTGTTTTTT
14	TRBV29-1	TRBD2	TRBJ2-1	many	CSALAGSSYNEQFF	TGCAGCGCGCTAGCGGGGAGCTCCTACAATGAGCAGTTCTTC
13	TRBV27	.	TRBJ1-2	few	CASSSTQTDGYTF	TGTGCCAGCAGTTCGACTCAGACGGATGGCTACACCTTC
15	TRBV5-1	.	TRBJ1-1	.	CASKPSNSQNTEAFF	TGCGCCAGCAAACCGAGCAACAGCCAGAACACTGAAGCTTTCTTT
17	TRBV3-1	TRBD1	TRBJ2-7	.	CASSQSPDRGISYEQYF	TGTGCCAGCAGCCAATCCCCGGACAGGGGGATCTCCTACGAGCAGTACTTC
12	TRBV20-1	.	TRBJ2-4	few	CSARGGSNIQYF	TGCAGTGCTAGAGGCGGGTCTAACATTCAGTACTTC
15	TRBV5-1	.	TRBJ2-4	.	CASSLSSLAKNIQYF	TGCGCCAGCAGTCTAAGTTCCCTAGCCAAAAACATTCAGTACTTC
14	TRBV11-2	TRBD1	TRBJ2-5	.	CASSSNRGSETQYF	TGTGCCAGCAGCTCCAACAGGGGTTCAGAGACCCAGTACTTC
15	TRBV4-1	TRBD1	TRBJ2-7	.	CASSQRTGASYEQYF	TGCGCCAGCAGCCAAAGGACAGGGGCCTCCTACGAGCAGTACTTC
15	TRBV24-1	.	TRBJ2-5	.	CATSDPYRAQETQYF	TGTGCCACCAGTGATCCTTACAGGGCTCAAGAGACCCAGTACTTC
13	TRBV29-1	.	TRBJ1-1	few	CSVPGTANTEAFF	TGCAGCGTTCCCGGGACCGCAAACACTGAAGCTTTCTTT